This TCR beta chain was obtained from a study of CD8+CD57+ T cells in acquired aplastic anemia. Study information: Approximately 10 million reads, on average, were obtained for CD4+ cells from healthy donors.

This clonotype was recorded once. The CDR3 extends over 15 amino acids. Germline V gives CDR1 SNHLY, CDR2 FYNNEI. V lost 2 bases and J lost 10; bases outside the gene matches: 5. Genomic DNA, serving as template, underwent TCR beta VDJ and CDR3 profiling. TCRdb analysed the reads with MiXCR anew, one entry per CDR3 protein. This repertoire shows about 180,000 distinct CDR3 sequences, under 55% found once; its top ten account for under 3.5%. This clonotype originated in a human donor in good health. This chain joins TRBV2 and TRBJ1-6, with 10 bases that match TRBD1. The sequencing input was sorted CD4+, CD8+, or CD8+CD57+ T cells (not recorded which) from PBMCs. The CDR3 region is CASSEIGTGVSPLHF. The CDR3 DNA reads TGTGCCAGCAGTGAAATCGGGACAGGGGTCTCACCCCTCCACTTT.